This T cell receptor beta chain was retrieved from a study of cytomegalovirus exposure and HLA in healthy donors. Study results and caveats: TCR sequences were mostly rare, though some public TCRs occurred in many donors.

Some clones are missing from TCRdb's copy, which holds only in-frame ones; the method was immunoSEQ multiplex PCR. The sample shows more than 300,000 clones, 86% of them seen only once. In the case of this clone: The antigen is not known.

This CDR3 is built from 13 residues. In germline, CDR1 is LNHDA, CDR2 SQIVND (reference sequence). V lost 8 bases, J lost 0 bases, and 10 bases lay in between. The sequenced sample was PBMCs. This chain links TRBV19 with TRBJ1-1; TRBD1 is a possible D gene (6 bases). This clonotype was sampled from a woman younger than 30 in good health and CMV-seronegative. The CDR3 protein is CASRTVLNTEAFF. The DNA of the CDR3 is TGTGCCAGTCGGACAGTGCTGAACACTGAAGCTTTCTTT.